A selection of T cell receptor beta chains follows, all from one sample in a study of control samples from healthy donors and cancer patients. Assay: immunoSEQ multiplex PCR; the TCRdb copy retains only in-frame clones and omits some. There are about 150,000 clones in the sample; around nine tenths occur only once, and about 4.9% lies in the top ten. Sequences were obtained from blood. All receptors derive from a man aged 30-40 years in good health. Both conserved end residues are part of each CDR3. The D gene is left open where the match is weak. Clone size is stated in some rows and not others, as once, few, many or a class when expanded.

TRBV5-6,TRBJ1-4,NA,NA,TGTGCCAGCAGCTTTGGGCAGGCTTATAATGAAAAACTGTTTTTT,CASSFGQAYNEKLFF
TRBV2,TRBJ2-7,TRBD1,NA,TGTGCCAGCAGTGAAGGAAGGGGGCGAGTAGCTTACGAGCAGTACTTC,CASSEGRGRVAYEQYF
TRBV29-1,TRBJ2-1,NA,NA,TGCAGCGTCGCGGGGATAAATGAGCAGTTCTTC,CSVAGINEQFF
TRBV6-5,TRBJ2-7,TRBD2,few,TGTGCCAGCAACGGCGGGGGGGCCGGTTCCTACGAGCAGTACTTC,CASNGGGAGSYEQYF
TRBV7-2,TRBJ1-2,TRBD1,NA,TGTGCCAGCAGCTTTAACAGGGGGGACTATGGCTACACCTTC,CASSFNRGDYGYTF
TRBV12-5,TRBJ1-5,NA,NA,TGTGCTAGTGGTTTGGGACATAATAGCAATCAGCCCCAGCATTTT,CASGLGHNSNQPQHF
TRBV10-2,TRBJ2-7,NA,NA,TGCGCCAGCAGGACAGAGGACACTGCCTACGAGCAGTACTTC,CASRTEDTAYEQYF
TRBV6-4,TRBJ2-1,NA,NA,TGTGCCAGCAGCATCGACCCGAGCTCCTACAATGAGCAGTTCTTC,CASSIDPSSYNEQFF
TRBV6-2/TRBV6-3,TRBJ2-7,TRBD1,once,TGTGCCAGCAGTTTGTCGGGACAGGGGTACGAGCAGTACTTC,CASSLSGQGYEQYF
TRBV19,TRBJ1-3,NA,once,TGTGCCAGTAGCCGGGAGTCTGGAAACACCATATATTTT,CASSRESGNTIYF
TRBV7-7,TRBJ2-2,TRBD2,NA,TGTGCCAGCAGCCAGGGACTAGCGATCGGGGAGCTGTTTTTT,CASSQGLAIGELFF
TRBV2,TRBJ1-5,NA,NA,TGTGCCAGCAACCCGGACAGTGTCGGGTTAAGCAATCAGCCCCAGCATTTT,CASNPDSVGLSNQPQHF
TRBV5-1,TRBJ2-7,NA,NA,TGCGCCAGCAGCTTCCAACCGGCGGGGACCACCTACGAGCAGTACTTC,CASSFQPAGTTYEQYF
TRBV5-6,TRBJ1-6,NA,NA,TGTGCCAGCAGCTTCCGGGACGGATATAATTCACCCCTCCACTTT,CASSFRDGYNSPLHF
TRBV19,TRBJ2-7,NA,NA,TGTGCCAGTAGTAAAACAGGACTTCAATACGAGCAGTACTTC,CASSKTGLQYEQYF
TRBV9,TRBJ2-5,TRBD2,NA,TGTGCCAGCAGCGTAGGCCCGGCGAGCGGGAACCAAGAGACCCAGTACTTC,CASSVGPASGNQETQYF
TRBV6-5,TRBJ1-5,NA,NA,TGTGCCAGCAGGTTGGTGAACGGTCAGCCCCAGCATTTT,CASRLVNGQPQHF
TRBV15,TRBJ2-7,NA,NA,TGTGCCACCAGCAGAGATGCAGGGGCGTCGTACGAGCAGTACTTC,CATSRDAGASYEQYF
TRBV11-2,TRBJ2-4,NA,NA,TGTGCCAGCAGCTTCACAGATAAAAACATTCAGTACTTC,CASSFTDKNIQYF